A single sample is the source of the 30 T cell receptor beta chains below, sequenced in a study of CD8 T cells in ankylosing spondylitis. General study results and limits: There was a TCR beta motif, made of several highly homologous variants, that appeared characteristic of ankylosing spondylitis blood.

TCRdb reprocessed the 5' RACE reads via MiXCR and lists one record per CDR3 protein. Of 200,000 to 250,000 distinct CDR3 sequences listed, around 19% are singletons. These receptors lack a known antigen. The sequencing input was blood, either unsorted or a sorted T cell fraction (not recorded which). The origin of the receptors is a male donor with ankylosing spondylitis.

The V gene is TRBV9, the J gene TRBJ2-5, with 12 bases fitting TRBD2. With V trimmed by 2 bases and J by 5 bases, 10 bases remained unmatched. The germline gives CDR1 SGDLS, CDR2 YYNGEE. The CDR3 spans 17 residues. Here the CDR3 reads CASSVSGLAGHSETQYF. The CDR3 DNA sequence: TGTGCCAGCAGCGTTTCAGGACTAGCGGGACACAGTGAGACCCAGTACTTC.

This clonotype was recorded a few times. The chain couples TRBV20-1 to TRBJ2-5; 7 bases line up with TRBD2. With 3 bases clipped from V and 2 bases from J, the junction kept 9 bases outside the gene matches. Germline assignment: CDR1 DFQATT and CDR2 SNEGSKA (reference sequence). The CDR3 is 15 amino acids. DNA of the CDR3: TGCAGTGCTAGGCGGTTTCTAGCGGAGCAAGAGACCCAGTACTTC. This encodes CSARRFLAEQETQYF.

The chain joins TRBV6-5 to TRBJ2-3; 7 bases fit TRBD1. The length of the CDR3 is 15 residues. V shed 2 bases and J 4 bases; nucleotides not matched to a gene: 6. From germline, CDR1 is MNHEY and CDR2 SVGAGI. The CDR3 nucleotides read TGTGCCAGCAGTTACGGACAGGAAGGGGCAGATACGCAGTATTTT. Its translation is CASSYGQEGADTQYF.

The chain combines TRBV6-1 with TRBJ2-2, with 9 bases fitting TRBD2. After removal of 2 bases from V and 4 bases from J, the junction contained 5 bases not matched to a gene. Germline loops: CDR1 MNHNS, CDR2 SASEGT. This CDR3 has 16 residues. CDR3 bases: TGTGCCAGCAGTGAATTTCGCGGGAGGGGCACCGGGGAGCTGTTTTTT. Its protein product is CASSEFRGRGTGELFF.

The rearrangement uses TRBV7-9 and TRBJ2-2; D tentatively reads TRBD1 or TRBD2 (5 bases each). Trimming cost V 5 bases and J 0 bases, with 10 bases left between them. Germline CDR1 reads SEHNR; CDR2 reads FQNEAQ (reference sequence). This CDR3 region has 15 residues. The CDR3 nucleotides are TGTGCCAGCAGCGAGGGGCCCGCGAACACCGGGGAGCTGTTTTTT. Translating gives CASSEGPANTGELFF.

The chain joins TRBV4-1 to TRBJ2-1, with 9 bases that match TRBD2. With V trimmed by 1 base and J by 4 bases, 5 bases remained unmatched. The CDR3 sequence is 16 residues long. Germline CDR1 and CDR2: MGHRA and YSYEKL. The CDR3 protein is CASSQAGTSRYNEQFF. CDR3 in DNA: TGCGCCAGCAGCCAAGCAGGGACTAGCAGATACAATGAGCAGTTCTTC.

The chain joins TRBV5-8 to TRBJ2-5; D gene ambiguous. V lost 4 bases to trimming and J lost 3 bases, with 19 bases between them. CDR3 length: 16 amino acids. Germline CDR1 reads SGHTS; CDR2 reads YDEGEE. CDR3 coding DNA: TGTGCCAGCAGCATTGTGGTTTCACTACTCAAAGAGACCCAGTACTTC. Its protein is CASSIVVSLLKETQYF.

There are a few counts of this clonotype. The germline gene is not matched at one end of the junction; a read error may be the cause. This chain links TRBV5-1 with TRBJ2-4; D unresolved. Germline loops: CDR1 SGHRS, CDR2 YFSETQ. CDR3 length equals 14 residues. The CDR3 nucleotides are TGCGCCAGCAGCTTGGTTGACTCGACCCAGAATGTACGCTTC. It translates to CASSLVDSTQNVRF.

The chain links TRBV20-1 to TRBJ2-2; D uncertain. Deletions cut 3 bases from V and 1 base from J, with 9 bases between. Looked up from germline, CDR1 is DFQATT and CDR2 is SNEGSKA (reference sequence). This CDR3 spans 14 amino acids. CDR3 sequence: CSASSGLNTGELFF. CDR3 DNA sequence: TGCAGTGCTAGTTCTGGCTTGAACACCGGGGAGCTGTTTTTT.

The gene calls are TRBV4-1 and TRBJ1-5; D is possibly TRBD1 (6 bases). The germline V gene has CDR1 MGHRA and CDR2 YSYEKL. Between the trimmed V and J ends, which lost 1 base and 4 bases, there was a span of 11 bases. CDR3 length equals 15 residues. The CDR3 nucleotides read TGCGCCAGCAGCCAAGTTCGGCAGGGGAATCAGCCCCAGCATTTT. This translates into CASSQVRQGNQPQHF.

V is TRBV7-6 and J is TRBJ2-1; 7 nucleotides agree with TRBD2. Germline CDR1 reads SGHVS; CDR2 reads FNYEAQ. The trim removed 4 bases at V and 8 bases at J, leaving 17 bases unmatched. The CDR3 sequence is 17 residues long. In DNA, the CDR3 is TGTGCCAGCAGCTCCTTAGCCGGGCTACCAGGGAGGGATGAGCAGTTCTTC. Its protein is CASSSLAGLPGRDEQFF.

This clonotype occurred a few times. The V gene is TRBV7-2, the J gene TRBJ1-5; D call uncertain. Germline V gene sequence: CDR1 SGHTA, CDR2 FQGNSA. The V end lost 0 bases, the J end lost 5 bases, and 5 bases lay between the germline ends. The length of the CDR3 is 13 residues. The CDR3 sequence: CASSLAVHQPQHF. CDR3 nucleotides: TGTGCCAGCAGCTTAGCGGTTCATCAGCCCCAGCATTTT.

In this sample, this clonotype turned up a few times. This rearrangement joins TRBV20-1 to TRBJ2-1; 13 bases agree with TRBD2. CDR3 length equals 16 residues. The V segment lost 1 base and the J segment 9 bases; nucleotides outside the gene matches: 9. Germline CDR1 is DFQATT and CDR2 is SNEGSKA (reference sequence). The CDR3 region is CSARGRTSGSPGEQFF. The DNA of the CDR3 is TGCAGTGCTAGAGGCAGGACTAGCGGGAGCCCCGGTGAGCAGTTCTTC.

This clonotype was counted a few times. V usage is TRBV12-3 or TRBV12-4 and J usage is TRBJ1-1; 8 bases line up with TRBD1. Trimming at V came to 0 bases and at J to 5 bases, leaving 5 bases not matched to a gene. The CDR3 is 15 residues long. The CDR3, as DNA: TGTGCCAGCAGTTTAGCGAGACAGGGGAGGACTGAAGCTTTCTTT. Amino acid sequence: CASSLARQGRTEAFF.

CDR3 region: CASSSSHPQGPYNEQFF. The CDR3, as DNA: TGTGCCAGCAGTTCTTCACACCCACAGGGCCCATACAATGAGCAGTTCTTC. The V gene is TRBV27, the J gene TRBJ2-1; TRBD1 is a possible D gene (6 bases). V lost 4 bases and J lost 4, with 20 bases in between. The CDR3 length is 17 residues. Germline CDR1 reads MNHEY; CDR2 reads SMNVEV (reference sequence).

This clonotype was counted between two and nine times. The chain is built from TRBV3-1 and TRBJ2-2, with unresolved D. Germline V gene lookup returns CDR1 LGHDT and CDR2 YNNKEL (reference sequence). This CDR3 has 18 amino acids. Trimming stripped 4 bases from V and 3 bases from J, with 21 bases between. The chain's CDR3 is CASSPPWFLAEDTGELFF. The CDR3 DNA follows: TGTGCCAGCAGCCCTCCGTGGTTTTTGGCAGAGGACACCGGGGAGCTGTTTTTT.

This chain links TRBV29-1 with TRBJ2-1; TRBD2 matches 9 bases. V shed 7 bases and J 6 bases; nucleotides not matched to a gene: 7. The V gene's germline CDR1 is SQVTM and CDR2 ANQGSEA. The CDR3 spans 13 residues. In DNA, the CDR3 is TGCAGCGGCGCGCGGGAGGGGGGCAATGAGCAGTTCTTC. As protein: CSGAREGGNEQFF.

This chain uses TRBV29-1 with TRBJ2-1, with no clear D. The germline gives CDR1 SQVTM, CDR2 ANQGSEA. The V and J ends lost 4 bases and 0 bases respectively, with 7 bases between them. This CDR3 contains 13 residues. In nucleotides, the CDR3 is TGCAGCGTTGTTCGGACCTCCTACAATGAGCAGTTCTTC. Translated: CSVVRTSYNEQFF.

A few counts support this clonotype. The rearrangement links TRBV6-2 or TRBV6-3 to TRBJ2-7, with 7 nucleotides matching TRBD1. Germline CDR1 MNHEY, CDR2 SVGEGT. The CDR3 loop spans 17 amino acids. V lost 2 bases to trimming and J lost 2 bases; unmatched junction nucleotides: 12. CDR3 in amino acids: CASSYDPTGVTTYEQYF. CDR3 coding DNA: TGTGCCAGCAGTTACGACCCCACAGGGGTAACTACCTACGAGCAGTACTTC.

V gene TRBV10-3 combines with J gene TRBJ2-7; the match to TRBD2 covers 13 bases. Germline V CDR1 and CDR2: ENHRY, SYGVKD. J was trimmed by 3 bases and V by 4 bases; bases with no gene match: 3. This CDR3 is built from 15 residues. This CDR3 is CAISGRTSGSYEQYF. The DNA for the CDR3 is TGTGCCATCAGTGGGCGGACTAGCGGGAGCTACGAGCAGTACTTC.

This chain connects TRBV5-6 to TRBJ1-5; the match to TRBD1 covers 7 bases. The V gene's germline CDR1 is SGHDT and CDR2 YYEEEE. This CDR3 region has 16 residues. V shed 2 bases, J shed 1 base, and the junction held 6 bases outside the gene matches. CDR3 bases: TGTGCCAGCAGCTTAGGGGGCTGGGGAAGCAATCAGCCCCAGCATTTT. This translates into CASSLGGWGSNQPQHF.

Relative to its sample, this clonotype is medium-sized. The CDR3 protein is CASSWTGGADYGYTF. In DNA form, the CDR3 reads TGTGCCAGCAGTTGGACAGGGGGAGCGGACTATGGCTACACCTTC. The chain employs TRBV2 and TRBJ1-2, with 10 bases lining up with TRBD1. Germline trimming cut 5 bases from V and 3 bases from J; bases unmatched to any gene: 6. Germline values: CDR1 SNHLY, CDR2 FYNNEI. CDR3 length: 15 amino acids.

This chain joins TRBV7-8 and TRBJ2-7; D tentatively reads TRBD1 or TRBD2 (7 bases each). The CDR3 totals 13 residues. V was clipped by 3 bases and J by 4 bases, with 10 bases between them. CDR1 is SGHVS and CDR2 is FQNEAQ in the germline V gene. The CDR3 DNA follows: TGTGCCAGCAGCTTCCAGGGGGGGTACGAGCAGTACTTC. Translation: CASSFQGGYEQYF.

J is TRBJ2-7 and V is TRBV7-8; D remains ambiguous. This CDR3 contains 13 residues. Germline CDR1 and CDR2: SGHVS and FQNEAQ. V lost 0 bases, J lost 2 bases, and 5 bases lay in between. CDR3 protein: CASSLARAYEQYF. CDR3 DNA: TGTGCCAGCAGCTTAGCCCGAGCCTACGAGCAGTACTTC. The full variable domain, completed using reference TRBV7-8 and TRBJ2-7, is GAGVSQSPRYKVAKRGQDVALRCDPISGHVSLFWYQQALGQGPEFLTYFQNEAQLDKSGLPSDRFFAERPEGSVSTLKIQRTQQEDSAVYLCASSLARAYEQYFGPGTRLTVT.

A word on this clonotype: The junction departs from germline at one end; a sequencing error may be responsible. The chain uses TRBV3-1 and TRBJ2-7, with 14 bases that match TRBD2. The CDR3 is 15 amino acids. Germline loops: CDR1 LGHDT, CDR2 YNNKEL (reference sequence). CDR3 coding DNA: TGTGCCACCAGCCCTGTGGGACTAGCGGGAGCTGAGCAGTACTTC. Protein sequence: CATSPVGLAGAEQYF.

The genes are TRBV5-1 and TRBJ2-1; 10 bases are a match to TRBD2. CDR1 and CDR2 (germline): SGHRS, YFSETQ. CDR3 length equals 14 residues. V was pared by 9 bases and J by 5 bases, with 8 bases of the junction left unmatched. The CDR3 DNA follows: TGCGCCACCAGGCTGCTAGCGGGAGACAATGAGCAGTTCTTC. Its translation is CATRLLAGDNEQFF.

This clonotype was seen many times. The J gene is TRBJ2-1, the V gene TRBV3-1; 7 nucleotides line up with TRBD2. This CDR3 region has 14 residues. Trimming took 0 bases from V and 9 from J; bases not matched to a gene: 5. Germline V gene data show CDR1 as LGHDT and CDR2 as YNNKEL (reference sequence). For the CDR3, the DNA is TGTGCCAGCAGCCAAGACGGGACTATTGGTGAGCAGTTCTTC. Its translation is CASSQDGTIGEQFF.

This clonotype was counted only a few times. CDR3 coding DNA: TGTGCCAGCACCATGGGGACTAGCGGGAGGTTAGGGGAGCTGTTTTTT. Its protein product is CASTMGTSGRLGELFF. The chain joins TRBV9 to TRBJ2-2; 15 positions match TRBD2. CDR3 size: 16 residues. Germline CDR1 reads SGDLS; CDR2 reads YYNGEE. Trimming took 6 bases from V and 8 from J; bases not matched to a gene: 8.

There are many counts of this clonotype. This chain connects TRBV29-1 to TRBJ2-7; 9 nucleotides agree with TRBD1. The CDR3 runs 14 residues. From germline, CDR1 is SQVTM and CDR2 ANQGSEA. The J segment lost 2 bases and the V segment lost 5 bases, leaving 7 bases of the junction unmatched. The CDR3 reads CSVWEGTGTYEQYF. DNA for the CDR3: TGCAGCGTTTGGGAGGGGACAGGGACCTACGAGCAGTACTTC.

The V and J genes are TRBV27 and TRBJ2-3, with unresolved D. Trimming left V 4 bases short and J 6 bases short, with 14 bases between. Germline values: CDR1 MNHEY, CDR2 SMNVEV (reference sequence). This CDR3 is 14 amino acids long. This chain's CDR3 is CASSSSLRLDTQYF. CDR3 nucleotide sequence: TGTGCCAGCAGTTCTAGTTTAAGGTTGGATACGCAGTATTTT.